Shown below are 9 T cell receptor beta chains from a single sample sequenced in a study of graft-versus-host responses after intestinal transplantation. Antigens for these TCRs are unknown. Method: immunoSEQ multiplex PCR; TCRdb's copy keeps in-frame clones and lacks some. The table shows around 100,000 clones, with approximately 93% occurring only once. Sequences were derived from unstimulated CD8+ T cells sorted from spleen or lymph node cells, sampled before transplant. These receptors were taken from a human donor who was the organ donor for an intestinal transplant.

This chain links TRBV4-1 with TRBJ2-3, with TRBD2 identical over 10 bases. The V gene end was trimmed by 1 base and the J gene end by 2 bases; junction bases not matched to a gene: 6. This CDR3 contains 17 residues. Per the germline V gene, CDR1 is MGHRA and CDR2 is YSYEKL. The CDR3 DNA is TGCGCCAGCAGCCAAGCCGTGACTAGCGGGCACACAGATACGCAGTATTTT. Amino acid sequence: CASSQAVTSGHTDTQYF.

J is TRBJ1-5 and V is TRBV28, with a tentative D call TRBD1 (5 bases). Germline CDR1 reads MDHEN; CDR2 reads SYDVKM. The CDR3 spans 15 residues. Trimming pared 3 bases from V and 2 bases from J, leaving 11 bases between. For the CDR3, the DNA is TGTGCCAGCAGTTTCAGGGTGGGGGGCAATCAGCCCCAGCATTTT. This encodes CASSFRVGGNQPQHF. Based on the CDR3 plus reference TRBV28 and TRBJ1-5, the full variable domain is DVKVTQSSRYLVKRTGEKVFLECVQDMDHENMFWYRQDPGLGLRLIYFSYDVKMKEKGDIPEGYSVSREKKERFSLILESASTNQTSMYLCASSFRVGGNQPQHFGDGTRLSIL.

J is TRBJ2-7 and V is TRBV28, with 9 bases lining up with TRBD1. V was pared by 3 bases and J by 4 bases, with 10 bases of the junction left unmatched. This CDR3 has 16 residues. Germline V gene sequence: CDR1 MDHEN, CDR2 SYDVKM. The CDR3 here is CASSLGLWDRVYEQYF. The CDR3 coding sequence is TGTGCCAGCAGTTTGGGGTTGTGGGACAGGGTTTACGAGCAGTACTTC.

In DNA, the CDR3 is TGTGCCTGGCGGACTAGCGGGATACCCTACGAGCAGTACTTC. Its translation is CAWRTSGIPYEQYF. The V gene is TRBV30, the J gene TRBJ2-7; 12 bases agree with TRBD2. Germline V gives CDR1 GTSNPN, CDR2 SVGIG (reference sequence). V was clipped by 5 bases and J by 2 bases; unmatched bases: 4. CDR3 length: 14 residues.

The genes are TRBV5-6 and TRBJ2-7, with 7 nucleotides matching TRBD1. Unmatched junction bases numbered 5, after V lost 2 bases and J lost 3 bases. Germline lookup yields CDR1 SGHDT and CDR2 YYEEEE. CDR3 length equals 14 residues. The CDR3 spells CASSLGTVSYEQYF. The CDR3 DNA sequence: TGTGCCAGCAGCTTAGGGACAGTAAGCTACGAGCAGTACTTC.

The genes are TRBV30 and TRBJ2-2; TRBD2 matches 7 bases. The germline V gene encodes CDR1 GTSNPN and CDR2 SVGIG (reference sequence). The junction had 0 bases not matched to a gene; V was cut back by 0 bases and J by 8 bases. The CDR3 spans 12 residues. The CDR3 region is CAWSVAGGELFF. CDR3 sequence (DNA): TGTGCCTGGAGTGTAGCGGGAGGGGAGCTGTTTTTT.

The chain couples TRBV9 to TRBJ2-2, with 8 bases aligning to TRBD1. The CDR3 contains 16 residues. V gave up 4 bases and J gave up 0 bases; unmatched junction bases: 5. Germline V CDR1 and CDR2: SGDLS, YYNGEE. The CDR3 DNA is TGTGCCAGCAGCAAACGGACAGGGACGAACACCGGGGAGCTGTTTTTT. Translated, it gives CASSKRTGTNTGELFF.

With regard to this clone: In the same sample, other DNA sequences code for this CDR3. The chain links TRBV19 to TRBJ1-1; no reliable D call. This CDR3 contains 14 residues. Germline loops: CDR1 LNHDA, CDR2 SQIVND (reference sequence). Trimming pared 3 bases from V and 0 bases from J, leaving 8 bases between. The CDR3 coding sequence is TGTGCCAGTAGTATGGGTAGGCTGAACACTGAAGCTTTCTTT. As protein: CASSMGRLNTEAFF.

The V and J genes are TRBV9 and TRBJ1-3; no firm D call. Trimming removed 4 bases at V and 4 bases at J, with 15 bases between. The V gene's germline CDR1 is SGDLS and CDR2 YYNGEE. The CDR3 has 15 residues. CDR3 sequence reads: CASSPSLVGGNTIYF. CDR3 nucleotides: TGTGCCAGCAGCCCAAGTTTGGTGGGAGGAAACACCATATATTTT.